This passage covers 27 T cell receptor beta chains from one sample sequenced in a study of shared clonotypes between healthy human individuals. Measured with immunoSEQ multiplex PCR; TCRdb has only the in-frame clones, and not every one. This sample has hundreds of thousands of clones, with 92% found just once. Selected positively for CCR7 and CD45RO-negative, naive CD8 cells excluded terminally differentiated effector memory CD45RA+ cells. Sequencing was carried out using naive CD8+ T cells sorted from blood. The source of these receptors is a man aged 30 to 39 in good health.

This chain uses TRBV9 with TRBJ1-2, with D uncertain. The CDR3 has 13 amino acids. V shed 0 bases and J shed 7 bases, with 10 bases lying between them. Germline CDR1 reads SGDLS; CDR2 reads YYNGEE. The CDR3 sequence: CASSVAETAGYTF. The CDR3 DNA sequence: TGTGCCAGCAGCGTAGCTGAGACGGCTGGCTACACCTTC.

The rearrangement uses TRBV9 and TRBJ1-2; 7 bases line up with TRBD1. Germline CDR1 SGDLS, CDR2 YYNGEE. This CDR3 contains 13 residues. With V trimmed by 3 bases and J by 7 bases, 6 bases remained unmatched. CDR3 amino acids: CASSGQGFGGYTF. The CDR3 DNA is TGTGCCAGCAGCGGACAGGGTTTCGGTGGCTACACCTTC.

In this sample, this clone turned up once. The rearrangement uses TRBV10-2 and TRBJ2-7, with TRBD1 identical over 9 bases. There are 15 residues in the CDR3. CDR1 is WSHSY, CDR2 SAAADI, per germline. Trimming cost V 3 bases and J 2 bases; bases outside gene matches: 5. The CDR3: CASSEPGQGTYEQYF. The CDR3 DNA reads TGCGCCAGCAGTGAACCGGGACAGGGTACCTACGAGCAGTACTTC.

The CDR3 DNA is TGTGCCAGCAGCATAACTAGCGGGGGTTACAATGAGCAGTTCTTC. The encoded protein is CASSITSGGYNEQFF. The J gene is TRBJ2-1, the V gene TRBV5-5; 11 bases are a match to TRBD2. This CDR3 has 15 amino acids. The ends lost 4 bases at V and 4 bases at J; junction bases unmatched: 4. The germline V gene encodes CDR1 SGHKS and CDR2 YYEKEE (reference sequence).

This clone was found a few times. The J gene is TRBJ2-7, the V gene TRBV7-9, with a tentative D call TRBD2 (5 bases). The germline V gene has CDR1 SEHNR and CDR2 FQNEAQ (reference sequence). The V end lost 5 bases, the J end lost 0 bases, and 11 bases lay between the germline ends. The CDR3 consists of 14 residues. DNA for the CDR3: TGTGCCAGCAGCGTGTCGGAGGCCTCCTACGAGCAGTACTTC. Translated: CASSVSEASYEQYF.

This sequence joins TRBV27 and TRBJ2-3; the D call may be TRBD1 or TRBD2 (5 bases each). The V gene lost 2 bases and the J gene lost 4 bases, with 16 bases spanning the gap. CDR1 is MNHEY, CDR2 SMNVEV, per germline (reference sequence). This CDR3 is built from 16 residues. Written as DNA, the CDR3 is TGTGCCAGCAGTTTAGGGACCCAGCTAGCAGCAGATACGCAGTATTTT. Translating it yields CASSLGTQLAADTQYF.

The chain combines TRBV7-2 with TRBJ2-1, with D tentatively TRBD2 (6 bases). Trimming took off 1 base at V and 5 bases at J, with 18 bases between the two ends. The CDR3 extends over 17 amino acids. Germline-derived CDR1 and CDR2 are SGHTA and FQGNSA. CDR3 bases: TGTGCCAGCAGCTTAGTGGGAGGCGGGACCCGGAACAATGAGCAGTTCTTC. Its translation: CASSLVGGGTRNNEQFF.

This chain joins TRBV5-1 and TRBJ2-7; no clear D. The length of the CDR3 is 13 residues. From germline, CDR1 is SGHRS and CDR2 YFSETQ. Trimming left V 4 bases short and J 3 bases short, with 11 bases between. The CDR3 sequence: CASSQSFNYEQYF. DNA of the CDR3: TGCGCCAGCAGCCAGTCCTTTAACTACGAGCAGTACTTC.

J is TRBJ1-1 and V is TRBV27; perhaps TRBD1 as D (5 bases). V was trimmed by 7 bases and J by 0 bases, leaving 15 bases between them. The CDR3 is 15 residues long. Germline lookup yields CDR1 MNHEY and CDR2 SMNVEV (reference sequence). This CDR3 is CASKLEGPMNTEAFF. The CDR3 bases are TGTGCCAGCAAACTAGAGGGGCCCATGAACACTGAAGCTTTCTTT.

This clone was counted a single time. The rearrangement joins TRBV4-3 to TRBJ2-1, with 14 bases lining up with TRBD2. The CDR3 extends over 13 amino acids. Germline V CDR1 and CDR2: LGHNA, YSLEER. Losses at the gene ends were 4 bases for V and 13 bases for J; bases not matched to a gene: 3. As DNA, the CDR3 is TGCGCCAGCAGCCGCGGGACTAGCGGGAGTCAGTTCTTC. Translating it yields CASSRGTSGSQFF.

V is TRBV25-1 and J is TRBJ1-5; D is perhaps TRBD1 (5 bases). This CDR3 contains 14 residues. CDR1 is MGHDK, CDR2 SYGVNS, per germline. V lost 1 base, J lost 5 bases, and 9 bases lay in between. The chain's CDR3 is CASSESDNHQPQHF. Here the CDR3 DNA reads TGTGCCAGCAGTGAATCGGACAACCATCAGCCCCAGCATTTT.

This rearrangement joins TRBV12-5 to TRBJ2-7, with no clear D. Deletions cut 3 bases from V and 5 bases from J, with 8 bases between. The CDR3 has 12 amino acids. CDR1 LGHNT and CDR2 FRNRAP come from the germline V gene. CDR3 region: CASGFYPHEQYF. The CDR3 coding sequence is TGTGCTAGTGGTTTTTATCCCCACGAGCAGTACTTC.

The chain employs TRBV7-8 and TRBJ2-7, with D uncertain. The CDR3 totals 13 residues. Germline CDR1 SGHVS, CDR2 FQNEAQ. Trimming left V 1 base short and J 1 base short, with 5 bases between. The CDR3 nucleotides read TGTGCCAGCAGCTTAGTGGCTTCCTACGAGCAGTACTTC. Its translation is CASSLVASYEQYF.

This chain uses TRBV29-1 with TRBJ2-2; 7 nucleotides match TRBD1. The CDR3 length is 13 residues. Germline assignment: CDR1 SQVTM and CDR2 ANQGSEA. Trimming removed 7 bases from V and 1 base from J; junction bases left unmatched: 3. The CDR3 coding sequence is TGCAGCGGGACAGGAGAGAACACCGGGGAGCTGTTTTTT. This encodes CSGTGENTGELFF.

The chain employs TRBV28 and TRBJ2-7; 8 bases match TRBD2. The CDR3 spans 13 residues. J gave up 6 bases and V 8 bases, and 9 bases lay outside the gene matches. Germline CDR1 reads MDHEN; CDR2 reads SYDVKM. The CDR3 DNA sequence: TGTGCCAGCGAGGCGGGGGGTGAGGGCGAGCAGTACTTC. Translation gives CASEAGGEGEQYF.

This chain uses TRBV29-1 with TRBJ2-2; no definite D call. The length of the CDR3 is 12 residues. Germline V gene sequence: CDR1 SQVTM, CDR2 ANQGSEA. V gave up 5 bases and J gave up 7 bases, with 11 bases separating them. The CDR3 region has the DNA TGCAGCGTTCTTCTTCCAGGCGGGGAGCTGTTTTTT. It specifies CSVLLPGGELFF.

This clone was seen a single time. V usage is TRBV7-9 and J usage is TRBJ2-7; 7 nucleotides align to TRBD1. The CDR3 totals 13 residues. The junction had 7 bases not matched to a gene; V was cut back by 5 bases and J by 6 bases. Per germline, CDR1 SEHNR and CDR2 FQNEAQ (reference sequence). The CDR3 reads CASSTGEPGEQYF. In nucleotides, the CDR3 is TGTGCCAGCAGCACAGGGGAGCCGGGCGAGCAGTACTTC.

The chain carries TRBV28 and TRBJ2-7; 9 bases fit TRBD1. CDR1 and CDR2 (germline): MDHEN, SYDVKM. The J segment lost 5 bases and the V segment lost 3 bases, leaving 8 bases of the junction unmatched. The CDR3 runs to 15 residues. The CDR3 DNA reads TGTGCCAGCAGTTTCCTCCGGGACAGGGCTGACGAGCAGTACTTC. This sequence encodes CASSFLRDRADEQYF.

The rearrangement links TRBV19 to TRBJ1-4; 7 nucleotides match TRBD1. In germline, CDR1 is LNHDA, CDR2 SQIVND (reference sequence). V was clipped by 1 base and J by 5 bases; unmatched bases: 10. The CDR3 length is 17 residues. As DNA, the CDR3 is TGTGCCAGTAGTATAGGCCGACAGGGCGGGATAAATGAAAAACTGTTTTTT. It encodes CASSIGRQGGINEKLFF.

The chain uses TRBV5-1 and TRBJ2-7; D is undetermined. Germline CDR1 and CDR2: SGHRS and YFSETQ. CDR3 size: 13 residues. V lost 1 base and J lost 0, with 5 bases in between. This CDR3 is CASSLRLSYEQYF. In nucleotides, the CDR3 is TGCGCCAGCAGCTTGCGCCTCTCCTACGAGCAGTACTTC.

The rearrangement links TRBV15 to TRBJ2-7, with D possibly being TRBD1 (6 bases). This CDR3 contains 14 residues. V gave up 9 bases and J gave up 0 bases, with 15 bases separating them. The germline CDR1 and CDR2 sequences are LNHNV and YYDKDF (reference sequence). The CDR3 sequence is CATSEEDSSYEQYF. The CDR3, as DNA: TGTGCCACAAGTGAGGAGGACAGCTCCTACGAGCAGTACTTC.

The chain recombines TRBV28 with TRBJ2-1, with 9 bases that match TRBD1. The CDR3 is 14 residues long. The germline gives CDR1 MDHEN, CDR2 SYDVKM. After removal of 7 bases from V and 5 bases from J, the junction contained 6 bases not matched to a gene. The CDR3, as DNA: TGTGCCAGCAATACAGGGGGCCTCGACAATGAGCAGTTCTTC. As protein: CASNTGGLDNEQFF.

The rearrangement joins TRBV28 to TRBJ1-2, with D possibly being TRBD1 (6 bases). V was shortened by 1 base and J by 3 bases, with 12 bases between the two germline ends. This CDR3 region has 15 residues. CDR1 is MDHEN and CDR2 is SYDVKM in the germline V gene. The CDR3 nucleotides are TGTGCCAGCAGTTTATATACGGGGGGCGACTATGGCTACACCTTC. It encodes CASSLYTGGDYGYTF.

The chain recombines TRBV7-2 with TRBJ2-1, with TRBD2 matching 7 bases. V dropped 2 bases and J dropped 10; count of bases not matched to a gene: 2. CDR1 and CDR2 (germline): SGHTA, FQGNSA. This CDR3 region has 12 residues. The CDR3 spells CASSLQGGEQFF. In DNA, the CDR3 is TGTGCCAGCAGCTTACAGGGAGGGGAGCAGTTCTTC. The full variable domain, in which reference TRBV7-2 and TRBJ2-1 provide the parts outside the CDR3, is GAGVSQSPSNKVTEKGKDVELRCDPISGHTALYWYRQSLGQGLEFLIYFQGNSAPDKSGLPSDRFSAERTGGSVSTLTIQRTQQEDSAVYLCASSLQGGEQFFGPGTRLTVL.

V and J are TRBV19 and TRBJ2-1; the match to TRBD2 covers 9 bases. Germline V gene data show CDR1 as LNHDA and CDR2 as SQIVND (reference sequence). The CDR3 consists of 17 residues. J lost 3 bases, V lost 2 bases, and 8 bases had no gene match. CDR3 residues: CASSITTTSGYYNEQFF. The DNA of the CDR3 is TGTGCCAGTAGTATAACAACGACTAGCGGTTACTACAATGAGCAGTTCTTC.

This clone came up once. The chain combines TRBV6-1 with TRBJ2-7; possible D gene TRBD1, 5 bases. CDR3 length equals 12 residues. The V gene's germline CDR1 is MNHNS and CDR2 SASEGT. Trimming cost V 9 bases and J 3 bases, with 12 bases left between them. CDR3 nucleotide sequence: TGTGCCAGTTCCCAGGGTTTCTACGAGCAGTACTTC. Translation gives CASSQGFYEQYF.

The chain combines TRBV25-1 with TRBJ2-7; weak D call: TRBD2 (5 bases). Germline V gene lookup returns CDR1 MGHDK and CDR2 SYGVNS. The CDR3 covers 10 residues. V lost 10 bases and J lost 5, with 9 bases in between. The CDR3: CATTGDEQYF. CDR3 nucleotides: TGTGCCACTACCGGGGACGAGCAGTACTTC.